This record looks at one TCR beta chain sequence and its context. While infection was still active, Seattle patients were enrolled and then followed longitudinally. This sample stems from a study of blood T cell repertoires in COVID-19. Across the study: PBMCs, B-cell-depleted T cells, or T cells provided the cDNA or gDNA that made up the material.

Germline-derived CDR1 and CDR2 are SQVTM and ANQGSEA. There are 14 residues in the CDR3. V was clipped by 3 bases and J by 3 bases, with 14 bases between them. In the authors' workflow: Reference gene primer amplification gave estimated nucleated cell counts. TCRdb's table, derived via immunoSEQ multiplex PCR, lists solely in-frame clones and lacks some. That table furnishes V, J and clone size, whereas the DNA furnished D and trimming. The table has fewer than 250,000 clones, about 84% seen once. The clonotype originates from a woman aged 80 or older with COVID-19, enrolled during active disease. Material: peripheral blood. The rearrangement uses TRBV29-1 and TRBJ2-5; no clear D. This chain's CDR3 is CSVDEHSLKETQYF. In DNA form, the CDR3 reads TGCAGCGTTGATGAGCACTCCCTAAAAGAGACCCAGTACTTC. Full variable domain (rest looked up from reference TRBV29-1 and TRBJ2-5): SAVISQKPSRDICQRGTSLTIQCQVDSQVTMMFWYRQQPGQSLTLIATANQGSEATYESGFVIDKFPISRPNLTFSTLTVSNMSPEDSSIYLCSVDEHSLKETQYFGPGTRLLVL.